Following are 4 T cell receptor beta chains from one sample sequenced in a study of T cells after yellow fever vaccination. TCRdb reprocessed the 5' RACE reads with MiXCR, giving one entry per CDR3 protein. The sample holds 300,000 to 350,000 distinct CDR3 sequences, 3% to 4.5% seen once. The material sequenced was PBMCs, taken 5 days after the yellow fever booster vaccination. The receptors here all came from a man between 18 and 35 years old who received the YFV17D yellow fever vaccine.

This clonotype was detected a few times. V is TRBV6-2 or TRBV6-3 and J is TRBJ2-4; D not resolved. V was clipped by 0 bases and J by 9 bases, with 9 bases between them. CDR3 length equals 13 residues. Germline values: CDR1 MNHEY, CDR2 SVGEGT. The CDR3 nucleotides are TGTGCCAGCAGTTACTCGGAGCAGAGCATTCAGTACTTC. Translation: CASSYSEQSIQYF.

In this sample, this clonotype turned up many times. The gene calls are TRBV19 and TRBJ1-4; 10 bases line up with TRBD1. This CDR3 region has 13 residues. J gave up 7 bases and V 9 bases, and 5 bases lay outside the gene matches. Germline lookup yields CDR1 LNHDA and CDR2 SQIVND (reference sequence). The CDR3 loop is CASTTGGFEKLFF. Written as DNA, the CDR3 is TGTGCCAGCACGACAGGGGGCTTTGAAAAACTGTTTTTT.

This clonotype came up a few times. The chain combines TRBV7-3 with TRBJ2-3; 13 bases align to TRBD2. This CDR3 contains 16 residues. Germline-derived CDR1 and CDR2 are SGHTA and FQGTGA. The J segment lost 4 bases and the V segment lost 5 bases, leaving 6 bases of the junction unmatched. CDR3: CASSMTSGGSPDTQYF. The CDR3 DNA follows: TGTGCCAGCAGCATGACTAGCGGGGGGAGTCCAGATACGCAGTATTTT. Complete variable domain (other parts from reference TRBV7-3 and TRBJ2-3): GAGVSQTPSNKVTEKGKYVELRCDPISGHTALYWYRQSLGQGPEFLIYFQGTGAADDSGLPNDRFFAVRPEGSVSTLKIQRTERGDSAVYLCASSMTSGGSPDTQYFGPGTRLTVL.

This clonotype has a handful of counts. CDR3 DNA sequence: TGTGCCAGCTCACCACCCCTTGGGACAGGGGCCACCGGGGAGCTGTTTTTT. Its translation: CASSPPLGTGATGELFF. The V gene is TRBV18, the J gene TRBJ2-2; 10 bases are a match to TRBD1. The CDR3 length is 17 residues. The V and J ends lost 0 bases and 4 bases, in that order; junction bases with no gene match: 5. Germline V gives CDR1 KGHSH, CDR2 LQKENI.